The following is a T cell receptor (beta chain) sequence with its context. This sample is drawn from a study of blood T cell repertoires in COVID-19. Measured with immunoSEQ multiplex PCR; TCRdb has only the in-frame clones, and not every one. The table lists around 50,000 clones, 88% of them singletons, with about 10% in the top ten. This CDR3 spans 17 amino acids. Germline loops: CDR1 MNHEY, CDR2 SMNVEV (reference sequence). Trimming took off 3 bases at V and 5 bases at J, with 22 bases between the two ends. The V call is TRBV27, the J call TRBJ2-5, with TRBD2 as a possible D gene (6 bases). The TCR was taken from a man aged 50 or older with active COVID-19. The source material was peripheral blood. For the CDR3, the DNA is TGTGCCAGCAGTTTGGGATACTCGGGACTCCACCCGGAGACCCAGTACTTC. It yields the protein CASSLGYSGLHPETQYF.